The rows below give T cell receptor beta chains drawn from one sample of a study of T cell responses to AZD1222 COVID-19 vaccine. TCRdb's copy holds only in-frame clones and misses some; the assay was immunoSEQ multiplex PCR. The sample records approximately 140,000 clones, about nine tenths being singletons. Sequencing was performed on peripheral blood, taken 28 days after the second AZD1222 dose. These receptors were taken from an adult who received the AZD1222 COVID-19 vaccine. The CDR3 runs from the conserved cysteine through the conserved F or W. Each record gives: J gene, clone size, V gene, D gene, CDR3 protein, CDR3 DNA. D genes are given only for firm matches. Rows may omit the clone size; those that give it use once, few, many or a size class.

TRBJ2-1,once,TRBV30,TRBD1,CAWSGGTGDNEQFF,TGTGCCTGGAGTGGGGGGACAGGGGACAATGAGCAGTTCTTC
TRBJ1-1,-,TRBV12-3/TRBV12-4,-,CASSLGGNEAFF,TGTGCCAGCAGTTTGGGTGGGAATGAAGCTTTCTTT
TRBJ1-4,-,TRBV27,TRBD1,CASTRRGLTNEKLFF,TGTGCCAGCACCCGAAGGGGGCTCACTAATGAAAAACTGTTTTTT
TRBJ2-1,-,TRBV7-3,-,CASSLSSGSYNEQFF,TGTGCCAGCAGCTTAAGTAGCGGTTCTTACAATGAGCAGTTCTTC
TRBJ2-7,-,TRBV28,TRBD2,CASSSMWGGGSYEQYF,TGTGCCAGCAGTTCAATGTGGGGCGGGGGCTCCTACGAGCAGTACTTC
TRBJ2-4,-,TRBV10-1,TRBD1,CASSLGTGAIQYF,TGCGCCAGCAGTCTGGGAACAGGGGCCATTCAGTACTTC
TRBJ1-5,-,TRBV6-6,-,CASSYSNRDGHQPQHF,TGTGCCAGCAGTTACTCGAACAGGGACGGCCATCAGCCCCAGCATTTT
TRBJ1-2,-,TRBV28,-,CASSSGIRGYTF,TGTGCCAGCAGTTCAGGCATCCGGGGCTACACCTTC
TRBJ1-1,-,TRBV9,-,CASSVAAGNTEAFF,TGTGCCAGCAGCGTAGCCGCAGGAAACACTGAAGCTTTCTTT
TRBJ1-2,-,TRBV28,-,CASRPGQLNYGYTF,TGTGCCAGCAGGCCGGGACAACTAAACTATGGCTACACCTTC
TRBJ2-1,-,TRBV7-9,TRBD2,CASSPIAGVPYNEQFF,TGTGCCAGCAGCCCAATAGCGGGAGTCCCCTACAATGAGCAGTTCTTC
TRBJ2-2,-,TRBV13,-,CASSPTATGELFF,TGTGCCAGCAGCCCGACCGCCACCGGGGAGCTGTTTTTT
TRBJ2-5,-,TRBV7-3,-,CASSSIGGRGETQYF,TGTGCCAGCAGCTCGATTGGGGGAAGAGGGGAGACCCAGTACTTC
TRBJ1-4,-,TRBV28,-,CASSVAGGQLMKKLFF,TGTGCCAGCAGTGTGGCTGGAGGACAACTAATGAAAAAACTGTTTTTT
TRBJ1-2,-,TRBV6-5,TRBD1,CASILNRGPSKSYTF,TGTGCCAGCATTTTAAACAGGGGCCCCTCTAAGAGCTACACCTTC
TRBJ1-5,-,TRBV12-3/TRBV12-4,-,CASSGGRHQPQHF,TGTGCCAGCAGTGGGGGACGTCATCAGCCCCAGCATTTT
TRBJ2-1,-,TRBV5-6,TRBD1,CASSSPGQGTFYNEQFF,TGTGCCAGCAGCTCACCGGGACAGGGAACTTTCTACAATGAGCAGTTCTTC
TRBJ2-7,few,TRBV6-5,TRBD2,CASSPVFGGSYEQYF,TGTGCCAGCAGTCCCGTCTTCGGCGGGAGTTACGAGCAGTACTTC
TRBJ2-3,-,TRBV6-5,TRBD2,CAGKTSGSPDTQYF,TGTGCCGGGAAGACTAGCGGGAGCCCAGATACGCAGTATTTT
TRBJ2-7,once,TRBV9,-,CASSVDLRGEQYF,TGTGCCAGCAGCGTGGATCTCCGGGGCGAGCAGTACTTC
TRBJ2-2,-,TRBV7-8,-,CASSFGNTGELFF,TGTGCCAGCAGCTTCGGGAACACCGGGGAGCTGTTTTTT
TRBJ1-2,-,TRBV3-1/TRBV3-2,-,CASSPDFGGYTF,TGTGCCAGCAGCCCTGACTTCGGAGGCTACACCTTC
TRBJ1-3,-,TRBV6-5,-,CASSFEQGYGNTIYF,TGTGCCAGCAGTTTCGAACAGGGTTATGGAAACACCATATATTTT
TRBJ1-2,-,TRBV6-5,-,CASSRDTGIGYTF,TGTGCCAGCAGTAGGGACACGGGAATAGGCTACACCTTC
TRBJ1-6,few,TRBV5-5,-,CASSPSDGAIRSPLHF,TGTGCCAGCAGCCCCTCCGACGGCGCGATTCGGTCACCCCTCCACTTT
TRBJ2-5,-,TRBV5-1,-,CASSLGPQETQYF,TGCGCCAGCAGCTTGGGGCCTCAAGAGACCCAGTACTTC
TRBJ2-7,few,TRBV28,TRBD2,CASSLLTGGANEQYF,TGTGCCAGCAGTTTATTAACGGGGGGGGCCAACGAGCAGTACTTC
TRBJ2-3,-,TRBV2,TRBD1,CASRGHRGITDTQYF,TGTGCCAGCCGCGGTCACAGGGGGATCACAGATACGCAGTATTTT
TRBJ2-5,-,TRBV7-8,-,CASSLAGRSKETQYF,TGTGCCAGCAGCTTAGCGGGCAGATCAAAAGAGACCCAGTACTTC
TRBJ2-2,-,TRBV5-1,-,CASSGKLTGELFF,TGCGCCAGCAGCGGAAAGCTCACCGGGGAGCTGTTTTTT
TRBJ1-3,-,TRBV4-3,-,CASSPRQVRSGNTIYF,TGCGCCAGCAGCCCGAGACAGGTCCGCTCTGGAAACACCATATATTTT
TRBJ1-2,-,TRBV5-1,TRBD1,CASKPWDRDYGYTF,TGCGCCAGCAAACCCTGGGACAGGGACTATGGCTACACCTTC
TRBJ1-2,-,TRBV12-3/TRBV12-4,TRBD1,CASSRQGGLGYTF,TGTGCCAGCAGTCGACAGGGTGGACTTGGCTACACCTTC
TRBJ1-6,once,TRBV6-1,TRBD1,CASSDLGQGYSPLHF,TGTGCCAGCAGTGATCTAGGACAGGGGTATTCACCCCTCCACTTT
TRBJ1-5,-,TRBV19,TRBD1,CASSTTGGKGNQPQHF,TGTGCCAGTAGTACTACAGGGGGCAAGGGCAATCAGCCCCAGCATTTT
TRBJ1-4,-,TRBV5-1,TRBD1,CASSPGQGKGEKLFF,TGCGCCAGCAGTCCGGGACAGGGGAAGGGCGAAAAACTGTTTTTT
TRBJ2-3,once,TRBV7-9,TRBD2,CASSWTSGALTDTQYF,TGTGCCAGCAGTTGGACTAGCGGGGCCCTCACAGATACGCAGTATTTT
TRBJ2-3,-,TRBV27,TRBD1,CASSLSQGVGTDTQYF,TGTGCCAGCAGTTTAAGCCAGGGGGTGGGGACAGATACGCAGTATTTT
TRBJ1-1,-,TRBV7-9,-,CASSVQGHPRDTEAFF,TGTGCCAGCAGCGTACAGGGACACCCAAGGGACACTGAAGCTTTCTTT
TRBJ2-2,-,TRBV10-2,-,CASSEQGRGELFF,TGCGCCAGCAGTGAGCAGGGTAGAGGGGAGCTGTTTTTT
TRBJ2-2,-,TRBV5-1,TRBD2,CASSSPAGGLQTGELFF,TGCGCCAGCAGCTCGCCCGCGGGGGGGCTTCAAACCGGGGAGCTGTTTTTT
TRBJ2-7,-,TRBV19,-,CASSSRPQGTLPYEQYF,TGTGCCAGTAGCAGCCGGCCTCAGGGGACCCTTCCATACGAGCAGTACTTC
TRBJ2-3,-,TRBV2,-,CASSENWIYTDTQYF,TGTGCCAGCAGTGAAAACTGGATATACACAGATACGCAGTATTTT
TRBJ1-2,-,TRBV7-6,TRBD1,CASSLWQGDRGYTF,TGTGCCAGCAGCTTGTGGCAGGGGGATCGGGGCTACACCTTC
TRBJ1-2,-,TRBV3-1/TRBV3-2,TRBD1,CASSQVGWDSDIDGYTF,TGTGCCAGCAGCCAAGTAGGCTGGGACAGCGACATCGATGGCTACACCTTC
TRBJ2-7,-,TRBV2,-,CANHDSPYEQYF,TGTGCCAACCACGACAGCCCCTACGAGCAGTACTTC
TRBJ2-3,-,TRBV23-1,TRBD1,CASSQAPTGGTDTQYF,TGCGCCAGCAGTCAAGCCCCGACAGGGGGCACAGATACGCAGTATTTT
TRBJ2-2,-,TRBV18,-,CASSPLGGELFF,TGTGCCAGCTCACCCCTCGGCGGGGAGCTGTTTTTT